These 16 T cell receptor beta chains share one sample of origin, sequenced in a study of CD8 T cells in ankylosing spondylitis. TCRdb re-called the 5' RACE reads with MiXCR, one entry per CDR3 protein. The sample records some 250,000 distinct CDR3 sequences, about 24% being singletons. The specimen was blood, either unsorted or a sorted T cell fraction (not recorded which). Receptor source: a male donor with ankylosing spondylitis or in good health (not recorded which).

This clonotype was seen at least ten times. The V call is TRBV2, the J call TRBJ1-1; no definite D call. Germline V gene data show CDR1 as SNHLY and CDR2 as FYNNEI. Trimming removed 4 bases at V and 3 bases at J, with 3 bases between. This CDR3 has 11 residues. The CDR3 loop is CASSAYTEAFF. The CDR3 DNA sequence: TGTGCCAGCAGTGCATACACTGAAGCTTTCTTT. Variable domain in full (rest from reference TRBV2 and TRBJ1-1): EPEVTQTPSHQVTQMGQEVILRCVPISNHLYFYWYRQILGQKVEFLVSFYNNEISEKSEIFDDQFSVERPDGSNFTLKIRSTKLEDSAMYFCASSAYTEAFFGQGTRLTVV.

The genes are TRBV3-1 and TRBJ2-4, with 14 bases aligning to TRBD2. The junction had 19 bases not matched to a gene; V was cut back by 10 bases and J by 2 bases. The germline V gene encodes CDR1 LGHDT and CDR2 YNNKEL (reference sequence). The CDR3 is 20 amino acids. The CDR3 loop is CATCLQPRLAGGPTKNIQYF. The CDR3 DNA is TGTGCCACCTGCCTCCAACCAAGACTAGCGGGGGGGCCAACCAAAAACATTCAGTACTTC.

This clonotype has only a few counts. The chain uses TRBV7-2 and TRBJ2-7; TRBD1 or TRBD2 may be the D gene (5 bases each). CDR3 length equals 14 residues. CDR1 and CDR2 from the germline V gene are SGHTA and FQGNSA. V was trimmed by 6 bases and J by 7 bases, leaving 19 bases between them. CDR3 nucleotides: TGTGCCAGCAGTCGGGACCGCGGTGGCGGTGAGCAGTACTTC. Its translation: CASSRDRGGGEQYF. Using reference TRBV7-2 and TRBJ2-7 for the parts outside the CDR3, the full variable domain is GAGVSQSPSNKVTEKGKDVELRCDPISGHTALYWYRQSLGQGLEFLIYFQGNSAPDKSGLPSDRFSAERTGGSVSTLTIQRTQQEDSAVYLCASSRDRGGGEQYFGPGTRLTVT.

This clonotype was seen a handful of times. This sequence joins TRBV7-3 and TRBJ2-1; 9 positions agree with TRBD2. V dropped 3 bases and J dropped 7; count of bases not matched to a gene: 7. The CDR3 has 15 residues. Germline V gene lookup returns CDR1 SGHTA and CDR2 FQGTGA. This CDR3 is CASSFTGTSMNEQFF. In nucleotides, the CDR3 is TGTGCCAGCAGCTTTACCGGGACTAGCATGAATGAGCAGTTCTTC.

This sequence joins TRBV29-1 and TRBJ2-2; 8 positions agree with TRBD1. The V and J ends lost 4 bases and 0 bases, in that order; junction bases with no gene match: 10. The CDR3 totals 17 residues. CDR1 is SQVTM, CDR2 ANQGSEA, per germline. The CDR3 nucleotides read TGCAGCGTTGGAAGGGCAGGGGGCGCCCCGAACACCGGGGAGCTGTTTTTT. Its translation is CSVGRAGGAPNTGELFF.

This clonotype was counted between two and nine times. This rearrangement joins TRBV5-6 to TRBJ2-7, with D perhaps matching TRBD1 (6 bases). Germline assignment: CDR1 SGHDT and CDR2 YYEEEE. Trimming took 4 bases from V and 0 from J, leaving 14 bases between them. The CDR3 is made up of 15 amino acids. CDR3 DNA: TGTGCCAGCAGCCGCAGGGGACCCGCCTCCTACGAGCAGTACTTC. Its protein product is CASSRRGPASYEQYF.

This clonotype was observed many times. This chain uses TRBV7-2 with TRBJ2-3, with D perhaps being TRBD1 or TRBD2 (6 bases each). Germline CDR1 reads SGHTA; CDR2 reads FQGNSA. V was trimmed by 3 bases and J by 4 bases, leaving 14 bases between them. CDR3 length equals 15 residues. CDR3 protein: CASSLDSSGPDTQYF. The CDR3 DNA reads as TGTGCCAGCAGCTTGGACAGTAGCGGACCAGATACGCAGTATTTT.

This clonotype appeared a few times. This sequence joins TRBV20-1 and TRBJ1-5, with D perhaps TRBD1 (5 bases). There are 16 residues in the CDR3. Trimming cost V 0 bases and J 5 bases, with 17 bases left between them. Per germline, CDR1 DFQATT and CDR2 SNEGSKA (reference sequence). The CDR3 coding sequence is TGCAGTGCTAGAGATCGATGGGACGCAGGTGATCAGCCCCAGCATTTT. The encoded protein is CSARDRWDAGDQPQHF.

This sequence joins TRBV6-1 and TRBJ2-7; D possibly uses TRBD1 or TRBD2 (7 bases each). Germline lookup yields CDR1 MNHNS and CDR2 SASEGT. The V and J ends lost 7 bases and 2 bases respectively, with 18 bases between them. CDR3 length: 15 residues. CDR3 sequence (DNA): TGTGCCAGCACTCTTCGGGCAGGGGGGGCCTACGAGCAGTACTTC. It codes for CASTLRAGGAYEQYF.

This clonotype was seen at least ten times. In DNA form, the CDR3 reads TGTGCCAGCAGCCAAGGGGTGACAGGGGGGTCACCCCTCCACTTT. Translating gives CASSQGVTGGSPLHF. The J gene is TRBJ1-6, the V gene TRBV14, with 9 bases matching TRBD1. The CDR3 is 15 amino acids. J was trimmed by 10 bases and V by 1 base; bases with no gene match: 5. Germline V gene data show CDR1 as SGHDN and CDR2 as FVKESK.

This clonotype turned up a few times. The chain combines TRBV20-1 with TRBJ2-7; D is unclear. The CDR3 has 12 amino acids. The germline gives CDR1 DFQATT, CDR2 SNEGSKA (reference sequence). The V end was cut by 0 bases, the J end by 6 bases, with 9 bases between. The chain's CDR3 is CSARDRPSEQYF. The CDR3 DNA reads TGCAGTGCTAGAGACCGCCCCTCCGAGCAGTACTTC.

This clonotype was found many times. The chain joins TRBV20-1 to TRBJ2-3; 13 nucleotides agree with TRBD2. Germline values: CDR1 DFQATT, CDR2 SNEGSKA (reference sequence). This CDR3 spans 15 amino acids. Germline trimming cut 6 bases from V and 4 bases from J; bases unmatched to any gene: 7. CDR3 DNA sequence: TGCAGTGCGCATACTAGCGGGGGGGCCTCAGATACGCAGTATTTT. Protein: CSAHTSGGASDTQYF.

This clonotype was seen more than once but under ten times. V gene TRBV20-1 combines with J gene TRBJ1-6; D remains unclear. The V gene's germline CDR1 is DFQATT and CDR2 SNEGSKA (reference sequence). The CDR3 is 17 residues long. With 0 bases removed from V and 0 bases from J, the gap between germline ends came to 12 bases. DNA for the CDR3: TGCAGTGCTAGAGATTGGGGAGTAAGCTCCTATAATTCACCCCTCCACTTT. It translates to CSARDWGVSSYNSPLHF.

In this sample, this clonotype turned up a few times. This chain's CDR3 is CASSYSSTSYEQYF. CDR3 DNA sequence: TGTGCCAGCAGTTACTCGAGTACATCCTACGAGCAGTACTTC. V usage is TRBV6-5 and J usage is TRBJ2-7, with unresolved D. CDR3 length: 14 residues. V was cut by 0 bases and J by 1 base, with 7 bases left in between. Germline CDR1 is MNHEY and CDR2 is SVGAGI.

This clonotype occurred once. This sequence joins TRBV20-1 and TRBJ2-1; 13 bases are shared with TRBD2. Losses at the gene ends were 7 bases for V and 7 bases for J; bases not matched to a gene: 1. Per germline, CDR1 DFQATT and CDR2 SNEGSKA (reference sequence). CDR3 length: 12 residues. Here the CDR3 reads CSGGLAGNEQFF. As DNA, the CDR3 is TGCAGTGGGGGACTAGCGGGGAATGAGCAGTTCTTC.

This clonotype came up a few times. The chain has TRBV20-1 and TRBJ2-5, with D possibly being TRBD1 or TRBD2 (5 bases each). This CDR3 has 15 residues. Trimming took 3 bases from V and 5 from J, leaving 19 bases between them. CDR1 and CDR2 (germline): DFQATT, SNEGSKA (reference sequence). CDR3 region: CSASPGVGRPETQYF. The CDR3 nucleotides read TGCAGTGCTAGCCCAGGCGTGGGACGGCCTGAGACCCAGTACTTC.